This TCR beta chain derives from a study of blood T cell repertoires in COVID-19. Study summary: Acute-phase and convalescent COVID-19 samples originated in the United States, Italy and Spain. Sources were T cells, B-cell-depleted T cells, or PBMCs; the material itself was cDNA or gDNA.

Original methodology: Cell counts per sample came from amplifying reference gene primers. Assay: immunoSEQ multiplex PCR; the TCRdb copy retains only in-frame clones and omits some. Clonal size and the V and J genes are those of that table, whereas D and trimming came from the DNA. The sample has 290,000 or so clones; approximately 89% are singletons. V dropped 5 bases and J dropped 3 bases, with 13 bases sitting between them. The germline CDR1 and CDR2 sequences are SGHVS and FQNEAQ. The CDR3 covers 14 residues. In Seattle, patients joined the study during active infection and were tracked longitudinally.

The J gene is TRBJ1-2, the V gene TRBV7-8; no clear D gene. Sequencing was carried out using peripheral blood. The TCR sequence derives from a young woman with COVID-19, enrolled during active disease. Written as DNA, the CDR3 is TGTGCCAGCAGCACCGCCGGGGTGGACTATGGCTACACCTTC. It specifies CASSTAGVDYGYTF.